This T cell receptor beta chain comes out of a study of blood T cell repertoires in COVID-19. Study information: COVID-19 samples, acute and convalescent, were from the United States, Italy and Spain. T cells, B-cell-depleted T cells, or PBMCs supplied cDNA or gDNA.

The authors' processing: Counts of nucleated cells, estimated from reference gene primer amplification, were obtained. Sequencing used immunoSEQ multiplex PCR; TCRdb keeps in-frame clones, though not all of them. That table furnishes V, J and clone size, whereas the DNA furnished D and trimming. Of about 140,000 clones detected, about 86% appear once; the ten largest clones hold over 8%. Input material: peripheral blood. This TCR was recovered from a human donor in a cohort sampled during active COVID-19.

The CDR3 nucleotides read TGTGCCAGCAGTTTAGCGGGGACAGACCTCTCCTACGAGCAGTACTTC. This sequence encodes CASSLAGTDLSYEQYF. V is TRBV27 and J is TRBJ2-7, with D perhaps matching TRBD1 (7 bases). There are 16 residues in the CDR3. Trimming pared 2 bases from V and 0 bases from J, leaving 14 bases between. CDR1 is MNHEY and CDR2 is SMNVEV in the germline V gene (reference sequence).